These T cell receptor beta chains were read from a single sample in a study of blood T cell repertoires in COVID-19. This table comes from immunoSEQ multiplex PCR, and its TCRdb copy is limited to in-frame clones, with some not included. The sample contains about 140,000 clones, around 88% of which appear only once. The source material was peripheral blood. Source of these receptors: a woman aged 55-69 years with acute or convalescent COVID-19. CDR3s include the opening cysteine and the closing phenylalanine or tryptophan. A D gene is named only where the DNA matches it firmly. Clone sizes are given selectively: once, few, many, or a class where the clone is expanded.

d_call,j_call,clone_size,v_call,cdr3_length,cdr3_nt,cdr3_aa
NA,TRBJ1-4,NA,TRBV18,18,TGTGCCAGCTCACCACAGGGAGGGATCGGTGGCACTAATGAAAAACTGTTTTTT,CASSPQGGIGGTNEKLFF
NA,TRBJ1-3,few,TRBV29-1,18,TGCAGCGTTGAAGAGGGAGGGGGTTCGAGCGGATCTGGAAACACCATATATTTT,CSVEEGGGSSGSGNTIYF
NA,TRBJ1-5,NA,TRBV6-2/TRBV6-3,14,TGTGCCAGCAGTCCAGGACAGAGTAATCAGCCCCAGCATTTT,CASSPGQSNQPQHF
NA,TRBJ1-3,few,TRBV5-1,15,TGCGCCAGCAGCTTGACAGGCGGCTATGGAAACACCATATATTTT,CASSLTGGYGNTIYF
TRBD1,TRBJ1-2,NA,TRBV9,15,TGTGCCAGCAGCGTAGAGGACAGGGGGCTATATGGCTACACCTTC,CASSVEDRGLYGYTF
NA,TRBJ2-2,NA,TRBV6-6,16,TGTGCCAGCAGTTCCCCTGACAGGCGGAACACCGGGGAGCTGTTTTTT,CASSSPDRRNTGELFF
NA,TRBJ1-1,few,TRBV28,15,TGTGCCAGCAGTTTTTGGGGGGGGCCGAACACTGAAGCTTTCTTT,CASSFWGGPNTEAFF
NA,TRBJ2-1,NA,TRBV19,14,TGTGCCAGTAGTCCCGCGGGACCCGGGGATGAGCAGTTCTTC,CASSPAGPGDEQFF
NA,TRBJ1-5,NA,TRBV21-1,16,TGTGCCAGCAGCAAAGAAGGCAGGGTAAGCAATCAGCCCCAGCATTTT,CASSKEGRVSNQPQHF
TRBD1,TRBJ2-7,NA,TRBV18,16,TGTGCCAGCTCACCACCGACTACAGGGGGGAAAAACGAGCAGTACTTC,CASSPPTTGGKNEQYF
NA,TRBJ2-7,NA,TRBV18,13,TGTGCCAGCTCTCCCTCGGGGGCCTACGAGCAGTACTTC,CASSPSGAYEQYF
NA,TRBJ1-2,NA,TRBV28,12,TGTGCCAGCAGTTTAGCAGGTCGAGTCCACACCTTC,CASSLAGRVHTF
TRBD1,TRBJ2-7,NA,TRBV7-2,15,TGTGCCAGCAGCTTAGGACAGGGGAGTACCTACGAGCAGTACTTC,CASSLGQGSTYEQYF